A selection of T cell receptor beta chains follows, all from one sample in a study of cytomegalovirus exposure and HLA in healthy donors. The data were produced by immunoSEQ multiplex PCR, yet TCRdb's version contains in-frame clones alone and is incomplete. The table shows around 210,000 clones, with 70% to 90% occurring only once. Source material: PBMCs. The receptor source for this set is a girl aged 2-10 years in good health and CMV-seronegative. Each CDR3 is given with its conserved first and last residue. D genes are given only for firm matches. Only part of the rows carry a size: once, few, many, or a class if the clone is expanded.

d_call	j_call	clone_size	v_call	cdr3_nt	cdr3_aa
-	TRBJ2-7	once	TRBV7-9	TGTGCCAGCACCCTCTCAACACCATACGAGCAGTACTTC	CASTLSTPYEQYF
-	TRBJ2-7	-	TRBV6-6	TGTGCCAGCAGCCCGGATAACCTAGCCTACGAGCAGTACTTC	CASSPDNLAYEQYF
TRBD1	TRBJ1-3	-	TRBV7-9	TGTGCCAGCAGCTGGACCGGGACAGGGGTCAGAAACACCATATATTTT	CASSWTGTGVRNTIYF
TRBD2	TRBJ2-1	-	TRBV5-1	TGCGCCAGCAGCCTTCGAGCGGGAGACAATGAGCAGTTCTTC	CASSLRAGDNEQFF
-	TRBJ1-1	-	TRBV6-1	TGTGCCAGCAAACAAAACAGTCGTGAAGCTTTCTTT	CASKQNSREAFF
-	TRBJ2-5	-	TRBV5-4	TGTGCCAGCAGCTTGGAGGAGCCCGGGGAGCAGTACTTC	CASSLEEPGEQYF
-	TRBJ2-3	-	TRBV19	TGTGCCAGTTGTCTCCGGGGGGCCAGAGAAGATACGCAGTATTTT	CASCLRGAREDTQYF
TRBD2	TRBJ2-2	-	TRBV5-1	TGCGCCAGCAGCCCTCCAGCGGGAGGCACCGGGGAGCTGTTTTTT	CASSPPAGGTGELFF
-	TRBJ1-6	-	TRBV5-1	TGCGCCAGCAGCAAGGGAGGCAGGTCATCGACACCCCTCCACTTT	CASSKGGRSSTPLHF
-	TRBJ1-5	once	TRBV2	TGTGCCAGCAGTGCAACGCCGGGGGGTCAGCCCCAGCATTTT	CASSATPGGQPQHF
TRBD2	TRBJ2-5	-	TRBV9	TGTGCCAGCAGCGTAGCGGGGGGGCCGGGGGAGACCCAGTACTTC	CASSVAGGPGETQYF
TRBD1	TRBJ2-1	-	TRBV4-1	TGCGCCAGCAGCCGCGGGACAGGGAAGATGGTAATCAATGAGCAGTTCTTC	CASSRGTGKMVINEQFF
-	TRBJ1-1	-	TRBV27	TGTGCCAGCAGTTTCTCTGGGGCGAACACTGAAGCTTTCTTT	CASSFSGANTEAFF
TRBD2	TRBJ2-2	-	TRBV5-1	TGCGCCAGCAAGGAGGCGGGAGTCCTCACCGGGGAGCTGTTTTTT	CASKEAGVLTGELFF
-	TRBJ2-1	-	TRBV2	TGTGCCAGCAGTGAGGGCCAGGTCCTTACCAACAATGAGCAGTTCTTC	CASSEGQVLTNNEQFF
-	TRBJ1-6	few	TRBV6-6	TGTGCCAGCTCTCCAGGGAATTCACCCCTCCACTTT	CASSPGNSPLHF
-	TRBJ1-3	-	TRBV27	TGTGCCAGCAGTTTATATGGCAGGCGAGAGTCTGGAAACACCATATATTTT	CASSLYGRRESGNTIYF
-	TRBJ2-3	-	TRBV19	TGTGCCAGTAGTCCAGCTTTGGGGGCGCTTATAGCAGATACGCAGTATTTT	CASSPALGALIADTQYF
-	TRBJ2-1	-	TRBV4-1	TGCGCCAGCAGCCAACAACAGGGAGTATTGGTTTCCCCTAGCTCCTACAATGAGCAGTTCTTC	CASSQQQGVLVSPSSYNEQFF
-	TRBJ1-1	few	TRBV14	TGTGCCAGCAGCCAAGTGGCGGGGGCGCGGGTGGGCACTGAAGCTTTCTTT	CASSQVAGARVGTEAFF
TRBD2	TRBJ2-1	-	TRBV2	TGTGCCAGCAGTGTACCACTAGCGGGGCTCTACAATGAGCAGTTCTTC	CASSVPLAGLYNEQFF
TRBD1	TRBJ2-7	-	TRBV11-2	TGTGCCAGCCGAATTTCGACAGGGTACAACGAGCAGTACTTC	CASRISTGYNEQYF
-	TRBJ2-5	-	TRBV30	TGTGCCTGGAGTGGGGCGACCGCCCAGTACTTC	CAWSGATAQYF
TRBD2	TRBJ2-7	few	TRBV18	TGTGCCAGCTCACTCCCCCTTAGCGGGAGTCCCTACGAGCAGTACTTC	CASSLPLSGSPYEQYF
TRBD1	TRBJ1-2	-	TRBV5-1	TGCGCCAGCAGCTATAACAGGGGGGAGTATGGCTACACCTTC	CASSYNRGEYGYTF
-	TRBJ1-5	-	TRBV6-1	TGTGCCAGCACGGACACTACTCAGCCCCAGCATTTT	CASTDTTQPQHF
-	TRBJ2-3	-	TRBV5-4	TGTGCCAGCAGCCCCGACTACCGCACAGATACGCAGTATTTT	CASSPDYRTDTQYF
-	TRBJ2-1	-	TRBV30	TGTGCCTGGGGACAGAGCTCCTACAATGAGCAGTTCTTC	CAWGQSSYNEQFF
-	TRBJ1-1	-	TRBV6-1	TGTGCCAGCAGTGAAGTGGGCAGGGAAAACACTGAAGCTTTCTTT	CASSEVGRENTEAFF
-	TRBJ2-5	-	TRBV19	TGTGCCAGGGGGGGTGGAGAGACCCAGTACTTC	CARGGGETQYF
-	TRBJ1-2	-	TRBV5-1	TGCGCCAGCAGCTTGGCCTTCGGGGACTATGGCTACACCTTC	CASSLAFGDYGYTF
-	TRBJ1-4	-	TRBV11-2	TGTGCCAGCAGCTTAGACCCTCGAGCTGAAAAACTGTTTTTT	CASSLDPRAEKLFF
TRBD2	TRBJ2-1	-	TRBV5-1	TGCGCCAGCAGCTTGGCAGGGGGACTAGCGGGCCCCTATAGCTCCTACAATGAGCAGTTCTTC	CASSLAGGLAGPYSSYNEQFF
-	TRBJ2-7	-	TRBV7-2	TGTGCCAGCAGCTCCGACTATACTAGGAGCTACGAGCAGTACTTC	CASSSDYTRSYEQYF
TRBD1	TRBJ1-5	-	TRBV2	TGTGCCAGCAGTCGACAGGGTGGGGGCAATCAGCCCCAGCATTTT	CASSRQGGGNQPQHF
-	TRBJ2-5	-	TRBV2	TGTGCCAGCAGTGAAAGGCTCAGGGCAGGAAAAGAGACCCAGTACTTC	CASSERLRAGKETQYF
-	TRBJ2-7	-	TRBV28	TGTGCCAGCATTCCAGGTGGTCCATCCTACGAGCAGTACTTC	CASIPGGPSYEQYF
-	TRBJ1-3	-	TRBV11-2	TGTGCCAGCAGCTTAGTTGCAGGGAAAGGAAACACCATATATTTT	CASSLVAGKGNTIYF
-	TRBJ1-4	-	TRBV2	TGTGCCAGCAGCGCCACCACAAGACAGCTTAATGAAAAACTGTTTTTT	CASSATTRQLNEKLFF
TRBD2	TRBJ2-7	-	TRBV29-1	TGCAGCGTTGAAGGGGGCGGGGGTTACGAGCAGTACTTC	CSVEGGGGYEQYF
-	TRBJ1-3	-	TRBV5-1	TGCGCCAGCAGCCAGGGCAGCTCTGGAAACACCATATATTTT	CASSQGSSGNTIYF
TRBD1	TRBJ1-5	-	TRBV4-1	TGCGCCAGCAGCCAAGCAGGGGGCGATCAGCCCCAGCATTTT	CASSQAGGDQPQHF
-	TRBJ2-7	-	TRBV5-1	TGCGCCAGCAGCCCGACCCGAGCGCAGAGCTCCTACGAGCAGTACTTC	CASSPTRAQSSYEQYF